This TCR beta chain was recovered during a study of blood T cell repertoires in COVID-19 (dated by TCRdb to 2018 to 2021). The study in broad terms: Samples covering the acute and convalescent phases of COVID-19 were provided by collaborators in the United States, Italy and Spain. A freely available public database, intended as a resource for researchers studying the immune response to SARS-CoV-2, is where the repertoires were released. Where HLA class I and class II types were available, the types were taken from metadata supplied by the sample provider, not from assay-based typing. The samples were drawn from the first 160 participants of the ongoing ImmuneRACE study and from 1,254 subjects provided by 6 global collaborators. The dataset comprised deeply sampled blood TCRbeta repertoires from subjects exposed to, actively infected with, or recovered from COVID-19. The material from the prospective study consisted of cDNA or gDNA derived from T cells, B-cell-depleted T cells, or PBMCs. A de-identified subject ID, COVID-19 status, age in years and sex were almost always included in the sample metadata. Overall study results and their limits: The amount of clinical and demographic metadata varied by source and participant and was provided uncurated.

The count of this clone is one. Which antigen it targets is not known. The input lacks base qualities; no much larger clone sits a single base away. Whole blood was collected in K2EDTA tubes by collaborating institutions according to the institutions' own protocols. For TCRbeta analysis, collaborator samples were shipped as frozen whole blood, as isolated PBMCs, or as DNA extracted from either sample type. TCRbeta CDR3 regions were amplified from genomic DNA by means of the immunoSEQ Assay, a bias-controlled multiplex PCR. The authors processed their data as follows. The number of nucleated cells in each sample was estimated from the amplification of reference gene primers within the assay. Sequence reads were collapsed and filtered to measure the absolute abundance of every unique TCRbeta CDR3 rearrangement. For each sample, productive Simpson clonality was calculated as the square root of Simpson's diversity index over productive rearrangements. In its TCRdb copy, this immuneACCESS table keeps in-frame sequences only and misses some clones. Where compared with another copy, unresolved V genes explain less than half of these, and the others have no known cause. D and trimming come from the DNA, and the V and J calls and clone size come from that table. In this sample the table shows around 170,000 clones, 84% of which occur a single time. Around 14% of the sample belongs to the ten largest clones.

This receptor was obtained from a man in his thirties or forties with active or convalescent COVID-19. Sequencing input: peripheral blood.

The CDR3 protein sequence reads: CAISGGLAGGGETQYF. In nucleotide form, the sequence is TGTGCCATCAGTGGGGGACTAGCGGGAGGTGGAGAGACCCAGTACTTC. The chain joins TRBV10-3 to TRBJ2-5; 15 middle bases align to TRBD2. Taken from cysteine to phenylalanine, the CDR3 has 16 residues. Of all the DNA, just the CDR3 is kept, 48 bases in frame from base 1. The germline V gene gives CDR1 as ENHRY and CDR2 as SYGVKD. V lost 4 bases and J lost 4 bases, and the count of bases not matched to a germline gene is 4.